The clone carrying this T cell receptor (beta chain) was counted once. The data derive from a study of T-cell memory formation after mild COVID-19. The V gene lost 5 bases and the J gene lost 6 bases, with 12 bases spanning the gap. From germline, CDR1 is KGHDR and CDR2 SFDVKD. This CDR3 spans 13 amino acids. TCRdb re-derived calls from the 5' RACE reads in MiXCR, one entry per CDR3 protein. The table records roughly 580,000 distinct CDR3 sequences, about 20% of them present only once. The receptor comes from an adult woman who had mild COVID-19 (a few samples of this study predate the infection). Cell type and time point are not known. The rearrangement uses TRBV24-1 and TRBJ1-2; tentatively, D is TRBD1 (5 bases). The sequenced sample consisted of PBMCs or a T cell subset sorted from them (not recorded which). The CDR3, as DNA: TGTGCCACCAGTGCTGACAAGGGGAATGGCTACACCTTC. It codes for CATSADKGNGYTF.